This TCR beta chain was captured in a study of blood T cells in healthy people across ages. A second about 7 to 12 cycle PCR used barcoded and J-beta primers. One entry per CDR3 protein results from TCRdb running MiXCR on the 5' RACE reads. The sample shows around 650,000 distinct CDR3 sequences, 40% to 45% of them seen only once. Germline CDR1 and CDR2: DFQATT and SNEGSKA (reference sequence). This CDR3 contains 14 residues. The V call is TRBV20-1, the J call TRBJ2-4; TRBD1 matches at 7 bases. Near its end, the DNA agrees better with TRBJ2-7, so the J call may be wrong. The TCR comes from an elderly man in good health. The sample comprised blood. CDR3 sequence (DNA): TGCAGTGCCACCGCGACAGGGAACCGCTACGAGCAGTACTTC. It translates to CSATATGNRYEQYF.